This TCR beta chain was recovered during a study of blood T cell repertoires in COVID-19. Study background: Both acute and convalescent COVID-19 samples were obtained from the United States, Italy and Spain. Sources were T cells, B-cell-depleted T cells, or PBMCs; the material itself was cDNA or gDNA.

The CDR3 has 13 residues. CDR1 is SGDLS, CDR2 YYNGEE, per germline. Trimming removed 3 bases from V and 5 bases from J, with 6 bases in between. Methods used by the authors: Quantification of nucleated cells was approximated via reference gene primer amplification. Clones were sequenced by immunoSEQ multiplex PCR, and TCRdb holds only the in-frame ones, with some missing. For V, J and clone size, that table is used; D and trimming come from the DNA. The sample consists of around 170,000 clones, less than 90% of them appearing once. The V call is TRBV9, the J call TRBJ1-6; a possible D gene is TRBD1 (5 bases). The clonotype originates from a woman aged 70-85 years with acute or convalescent COVID-19. The sample comprised peripheral blood. CDR3 amino acids: CASSETDNSPLHF. The CDR3 coding sequence is TGTGCCAGCAGCGAGACAGATAATTCACCCCTCCACTTT.